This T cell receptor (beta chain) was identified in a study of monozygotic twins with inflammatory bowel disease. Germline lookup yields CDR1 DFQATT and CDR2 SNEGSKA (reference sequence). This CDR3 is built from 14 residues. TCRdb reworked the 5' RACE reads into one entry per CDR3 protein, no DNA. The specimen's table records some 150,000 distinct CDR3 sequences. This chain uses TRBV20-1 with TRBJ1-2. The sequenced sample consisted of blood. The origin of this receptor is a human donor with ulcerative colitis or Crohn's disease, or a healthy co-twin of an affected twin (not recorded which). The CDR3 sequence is CSARGLAIHMSYTF.